Listed here are 31 T cell receptor beta chains from one sample, sequenced in a study of control samples from healthy donors and cancer patients. Measured with immunoSEQ multiplex PCR; TCRdb has only the in-frame clones, and not every one. The sample records 74,000 or so clones, about nine tenths being singletons. Sequencing was carried out using blood. These TCRs come from a man in his forties or fifties in good health.

The rearrangement joins TRBV12-5 to TRBJ1-3; no firm D call. The CDR3 has 15 residues. CDR1 and CDR2 from the germline V gene are LGHNT and FRNRAP. The germline V and J ends were trimmed by 7 bases and 3 bases, with 16 bases remaining between them. The CDR3 sequence is CASAYNYQSGNTIYF. CDR3 sequence (DNA): TGTGCTAGTGCCTACAATTACCAGAGTGGAAACACCATATATTTT. Filled out from reference TRBV12-5 and TRBJ1-3, the complete variable domain reads DARVTQTPRHKVTEMGQEVTMRCQPILGHNTVFWYRQTMMQGLELLAYFRNRAPLDDSGMPKDRFSAEMPDATLATLKIQPSEPRDSAVYFCASAYNYQSGNTIYFGEGSWLTVV.

J is TRBJ2-7 and V is TRBV4-1; 9 nucleotides match TRBD2. V trimming: 4 bases; J trimming: 5 bases; junction bases outside the gene matches: 3. Germline V gene lookup returns CDR1 MGHRA and CDR2 YSYEKL. This CDR3 has 13 amino acids. The CDR3 loop reads CASSLRGGDEQYF. The CDR3 nucleotides read TGCGCCAGCAGCCTGCGGGGGGGCGACGAGCAGTACTTC.

The genes are TRBV11-2 and TRBJ2-1; TRBD2 agrees at 14 bases. Germline trimming cut 5 bases from V and 6 bases from J; bases unmatched to any gene: 6. The germline gives CDR1 SGHAT, CDR2 FQNNGV. This CDR3 is built from 16 residues. CDR3 sequence: CASSPPGLAGANEQFF. DNA for the CDR3: TGTGCCAGCAGCCCACCGGGACTAGCGGGGGCCAATGAGCAGTTCTTC.

The rearrangement uses TRBV11-2 and TRBJ1-1, with a possible D match to TRBD1 (5 bases). Trimming shortened V by 5 bases and J by 1 base, and 14 bases separated the two germline ends. CDR3 length: 15 amino acids. Germline values: CDR1 SGHAT, CDR2 FQNNGV. The CDR3 DNA reads TGTGCCAGCAGCGCCAGGCCAGGGTCGAACACTGAAGCTTTCTTT. This sequence encodes CASSARPGSNTEAFF.

The chain recombines TRBV3-1 (or the pseudogene TRBV3-2) with TRBJ2-4, with D possibly TRBD1 on 5 matching bases. Trimming stripped 1 base from V and 1 base from J, with 17 bases between. This CDR3 comprises 18 residues. Germline V gene lookup returns CDR1 LGHDT and CDR2 YNNKEL (reference sequence). CDR3 loop: CASSQGGPGRSAKNIQYF. The CDR3 DNA reads as TGTGCCAGCAGCCAAGGGGGCCCCGGGCGTTCCGCCAAAAACATTCAGTACTTC.

The gene calls are TRBV3-1 (or the pseudogene TRBV3-2) and TRBJ1-3; D gene uncertain. Germline CDR1 and CDR2: LGHDT and YNNKEL (reference sequence). This CDR3 spans 15 amino acids. V was shortened by 4 bases and J by 9 bases, with 19 bases between the two germline ends. The CDR3 sequence is CASSPGPTSQATIYF. DNA of the CDR3: TGTGCCAGCAGCCCGGGCCCAACATCCCAAGCCACCATATATTTT.

V usage is TRBV24-1 and J usage is TRBJ2-1; the D is unclear. V lost 9 bases and J 5 bases, leaving 16 bases between the germline ends. The CDR3 loop spans 14 amino acids. Germline V gives CDR1 KGHDR, CDR2 SFDVKD. CDR3 nucleotide sequence: TGTGCCACCGCCCGGTCGGGCACAGACAATGAGCAGTTCTTC. Protein: CATARSGTDNEQFF.

The rearrangement links TRBV10-3 to TRBJ1-5, with D possibly matching TRBD1 (6 bases). The CDR3 loop spans 14 amino acids. Per germline, CDR1 ENHRY and CDR2 SYGVKD. The V gene lost 10 bases and the J gene lost 0 bases, with 13 bases spanning the gap. CDR3: CATWTAYSNQPQHF. The CDR3 DNA sequence: TGTGCCACCTGGACAGCCTATAGCAATCAGCCCCAGCATTTT.

The chain links TRBV19 to TRBJ2-7; no firm D call. Between the trimmed V and J ends, which lost 5 bases and 1 base, there was a span of 6 bases. The CDR3 has 12 amino acids. Looked up from germline, CDR1 is LNHDA and CDR2 is SQIVND (reference sequence). This chain's CDR3 is CASSADSYEQYF. As DNA, the CDR3 is TGTGCCAGTAGTGCGGATTCCTACGAGCAGTACTTC.

The chain has TRBV14 and TRBJ1-1, with D hard to call. Per germline, CDR1 SGHDN and CDR2 FVKESK. The CDR3 totals 14 residues. Between the trimmed V and J ends, which lost 3 bases and 1 base, there was a span of 9 bases. The CDR3 is CASSHIGSNTEAFF. The CDR3 DNA reads as TGTGCCAGCAGCCATATTGGCTCGAACACTGAAGCTTTCTTT.

The chain employs TRBV19 and TRBJ1-1; D remains unclear. V lost 8 bases to trimming and J lost 0 bases, with 16 bases between them. The CDR3 sequence is 15 residues long. From germline, CDR1 is LNHDA and CDR2 SQIVND (reference sequence). Here the CDR3 DNA reads TGTGCCAGTCTAAAGTCACAAACTATGAACACTGAAGCTTTCTTT. Amino acids: CASLKSQTMNTEAFF.

The chain links TRBV10-3 to TRBJ2-3, with 13 bases aligning to TRBD2. The germline V gene encodes CDR1 ENHRY and CDR2 SYGVKD. Trimming removed 5 bases from V and 7 bases from J; junction bases left unmatched: 18. This CDR3 has 19 amino acids. DNA of the CDR3: TGTGCCATCAGTCCCTTGACTAGCGGGGGGAGTCCCCGTACTAATACGCAGTATTTT. It is translated as CAISPLTSGGSPRTNTQYF.

V and J are TRBV7-9 and TRBJ1-3; 7 nucleotides agree with TRBD1. Germline V CDR1 and CDR2: SEHNR, FQNEAQ (reference sequence). CDR3 length equals 14 residues. Germline trimming cut 4 bases from V and 10 bases from J; bases unmatched to any gene: 10. As DNA, the CDR3 is TGTGCCAGCAGCTCGGGAAGGGGGCCAGTTACCATATATTTT. Translated: CASSSGRGPVTIYF. Looking up the rest from reference TRBV7-9 and TRBJ1-3 gives the full variable domain: DTGVSQNPRHKITKRGQNVTFRCDPISEHNRLYWYRQTLGQGPEFLTYFQNEAQLEKSRLLSDRFSAERPKGSFSTLEIQRTEQGDSAMYLCASSSGRGPVTIYFGEGSWLTVV.

The gene calls are TRBV5-6 and TRBJ1-2; D is possibly TRBD1 (5 bases). Between the trimmed V and J ends, which lost 3 bases and 1 base, there was a span of 16 bases. The CDR3 has 16 amino acids. CDR1 SGHDT and CDR2 YYEEEE come from the germline V gene. The CDR3 spells CASSSILQGGNYGYTF. In DNA, the CDR3 is TGTGCCAGCAGCTCGATTCTTCAGGGAGGTAACTATGGCTACACCTTC.

The chain joins TRBV7-9 to TRBJ2-7; 9 positions match TRBD1. The CDR3 is 15 amino acids. The V gene end was trimmed by 3 bases and the J gene end by 3 bases; junction bases not matched to a gene: 6. Germline CDR1 SEHNR, CDR2 FQNEAQ (reference sequence). The CDR3 is CASSLNQDRGYEQYF. The CDR3 nucleotides read TGTGCCAGCAGCTTGAACCAGGACAGGGGCTACGAGCAGTACTTC.

V gene TRBV6-1 combines with J gene TRBJ2-1; D not resolved. The germline gives CDR1 MNHNS, CDR2 SASEGT. The germline V and J ends were trimmed by 2 bases and 10 bases, with 9 bases remaining between them. The CDR3 has 12 amino acids. The CDR3 spells CASSELRQEQFF. The CDR3 nucleotides are TGTGCCAGCAGTGAATTAAGGCAGGAGCAGTTCTTC.

The rearrangement uses TRBV5-4 and TRBJ2-2, with TRBD1 identical over 7 bases. Unmatched junction bases numbered 4, after V lost 4 bases and J lost 4 bases. The CDR3 sequence is 14 residues long. CDR1 is SGHNT, CDR2 YYREEE, per germline (reference sequence). Here the CDR3 DNA reads TGTGCCAGCAGCCTGGGACAGTTCACCGGGGAGCTGTTTTTT. Translated: CASSLGQFTGELFF.

V and J are TRBV7-9 and TRBJ1-2, with 12 nucleotides matching TRBD1. The CDR3 has 18 amino acids. Per the germline V gene, CDR1 is SEHNR and CDR2 is FQNEAQ (reference sequence). With V trimmed by 5 bases and J by 0 bases, 10 bases remained unmatched. The CDR3 here is CASSRLRDRGPSNYGYTF. The CDR3 region has the DNA TGTGCCAGCAGCCGGCTACGGGACAGGGGGCCCTCTAACTATGGCTACACCTTC.

V is TRBV30 and J is TRBJ1-6; D remains ambiguous. Germline CDR1 is GTSNPN and CDR2 is SVGIG (reference sequence). With 7 bases removed from V and 6 bases from J, the gap between germline ends came to 10 bases. The CDR3 extends over 12 amino acids. The CDR3 is CALTLGNSPLHF. Here the CDR3 DNA reads TGTGCCTTGACTCTGGGTAATTCACCCCTCCACTTT.

The rearrangement uses TRBV5-1 and TRBJ1-4, with D perhaps matching TRBD1 (6 bases). Germline V CDR1 and CDR2: SGHRS, YFSETQ. The CDR3 has 14 amino acids. The V end lost 4 bases, the J end lost 2 bases, and 9 bases lay between the germline ends. DNA for the CDR3: TGCGCCAGCAGCCCACAGGGTACTAATGAAAAACTGTTTTTT. Protein product: CASSPQGTNEKLFF. The entire variable domain, with the rest obtained from reference TRBV5-1 and TRBJ1-4, is as follows: KAGVTQTPRYLIKTRGQQVTLSCSPISGHRSVSWYQQTPGQGLQFLFEYFSETQRNKGNFPGRFSGRQFSNSRSEMNVSTLELGDSALYLCASSPQGTNEKLFFGSGTQLSVL.

This rearrangement joins TRBV27 to TRBJ1-1, with D perhaps TRBD1 (5 bases). The CDR3 is 15 residues long. Per the germline V gene, CDR1 is MNHEY and CDR2 is SMNVEV (reference sequence). V lost 7 bases, J lost 4 bases, and 19 bases lay in between. CDR3 sequence (DNA): TGTGCCAGCACCTCACTTCAACCAGGGACCACTGAAGCTTTCTTT. It translates to CASTSLQPGTTEAFF.

The chain has TRBV5-1 and TRBJ2-2; D unresolved. CDR3 length: 13 amino acids. Per the germline V gene, CDR1 is SGHRS and CDR2 is YFSETQ. The V and J ends lost 3 bases and 6 bases respectively, with 9 bases between them. This CDR3 reads CASSSEPSGELFF. For the CDR3, the DNA is TGCGCCAGCAGCTCCGAGCCGTCCGGGGAGCTGTTTTTT.

The V and J genes are TRBV21-1 and TRBJ2-1; TRBD2, the table's D call, was not compared with the DNA. TRBV21-1 is annotated as a pseudogene. This CDR3 is built from 17 residues. CDR3 region: CASSKGSGGDAIYEQFF. The CDR3 coding sequence is TGTGCCAGCAGCAAAGGTAGCGGGGGGGACGCAATATATGAGCAGTTCTTC.

V is TRBV7-8 and J is TRBJ1-1; no definite D call. The CDR3 consists of 15 residues. Germline V gene data show CDR1 as SGHVS and CDR2 as FQNEAQ. The V end lost 1 base, the J end lost 1 base, and 10 bases lay between the germline ends. The CDR3: CASSLGWTGNTEAFF. The CDR3 region has the DNA TGTGCCAGCAGCTTAGGCTGGACGGGGAACACTGAAGCTTTCTTT.

This clone was detected only a few times. This chain uses TRBV5-1 with TRBJ2-2; no firm D call. CDR3 length: 15 amino acids. Germline-derived CDR1 and CDR2 are SGHRS and YFSETQ. Trimming cost V 0 bases and J 2 bases, with 8 bases left between them. CDR3 sequence reads: CASSLGSHNTGELFF. In DNA, the CDR3 is TGCGCCAGCAGCTTGGGCAGCCATAACACCGGGGAGCTGTTTTTT. The complete variable domain, with remaining parts taken from reference TRBV5-1 and TRBJ2-2, reads KAGVTQTPRYLIKTRGQQVTLSCSPISGHRSVSWYQQTPGQGLQFLFEYFSETQRNKGNFPGRFSGRQFSNSRSEMNVSTLELGDSALYLCASSLGSHNTGELFFGEGSRLTVL.

This clone was seen a single time. The chain uses TRBV7-2 and TRBJ1-3; D gene ambiguous. Trimming pared 1 base from V and 12 bases from J, leaving 7 bases between. Germline values: CDR1 SGHTA, CDR2 FQGNSA. This CDR3 has 11 amino acids. In nucleotides, the CDR3 is TGTGCCAGCAGCTTAGAACACTACATATATTTT. Translating it yields CASSLEHYIYF.

The V call is TRBV6-1, the J call TRBJ1-1; TRBD1 might be the D (5 bases). Germline V gene data show CDR1 as MNHNS and CDR2 as SASEGT. The CDR3 consists of 16 residues. V lost 1 base to trimming and J lost 5 bases, with 17 bases between them. In DNA, the CDR3 is TGTGCCAGCAGTGAAGGGGGCTCTCGGAGGGTAACTGAAGCTTTCTTT. It specifies CASSEGGSRRVTEAFF.

The chain employs TRBV6-5 and TRBJ2-7; TRBD1 agrees at 7 bases. Germline CDR1 and CDR2: MNHEY and SVGAGI. The trim removed 6 bases at V and 6 bases at J, leaving 14 bases unmatched. CDR3 length: 15 residues. The CDR3 region is CASRLPGQQLSEQYF. DNA for the CDR3: TGTGCCAGCAGGCTACCGGGACAGCAGTTGAGCGAGCAGTACTTC.

V gene TRBV7-2 combines with J gene TRBJ2-1; possibly TRBD1 or TRBD2 for D (5 bases each). The CDR3 extends over 14 amino acids. Germline CDR1 and CDR2: SGHTA and FQGNSA. With 5 bases removed from V and 6 bases from J, the gap between germline ends came to 14 bases. As DNA, the CDR3 is TGTGCCAGCAGCCCCCAGGGTCGGGGCAATGAGCAGTTCTTC. Translating it yields CASSPQGRGNEQFF.

The gene calls are TRBV19 and TRBJ2-7; TRBD1 matches at 10 bases. This CDR3 has 15 residues. The germline gives CDR1 LNHDA, CDR2 SQIVND (reference sequence). V gave up 5 bases and J gave up 1 base; unmatched junction bases: 5. CDR3 loop: CASSPRTGGSYEQYF. The CDR3 DNA follows: TGTGCCAGTAGTCCAAGGACAGGGGGGTCCTACGAGCAGTACTTC.

V usage is TRBV6-5 and J usage is TRBJ1-2; D perhaps matches TRBD1 (5 bases). The CDR3 sequence is 14 residues long. V shed 1 base and J shed 4 bases, with 10 bases lying between them. The V gene's germline CDR1 is MNHEY and CDR2 SVGAGI. The chain's CDR3 is CASSYWGDGYGYTF. The CDR3 nucleotides are TGTGCCAGCAGTTACTGGGGGGACGGCTATGGCTACACCTTC.